Each of the 9 T cell receptor beta chains below was sequenced from the same sample in a study of lymphopenia after photon versus proton radiotherapy. Clones were read by immunoSEQ multiplex PCR, and TCRdb kept only the in-frame ones, dropping some. The sample lists fewer than 25,000 clones, around 90% occurring once. The sequences come from peripheral blood, collected from a patient treated with proton-based radiotherapy. The source of these receptors is a woman aged 70-85 years with pancreatic cancer. Some clones in this sample may be carry-over from other donors' samples.

The chain carries TRBV6-5 and TRBJ2-3; D is unresolved. Trimming left V 11 bases short and J 2 bases short, with 17 bases between. The CDR3 is 14 amino acids. CDR1 and CDR2 from the germline V gene are MNHEY and SVGAGI. This chain's CDR3 is CAAAVEGNTDTQYF. In nucleotides, the CDR3 is TGTGCCGCGGCGGTTGAAGGGAACACAGATACGCAGTATTTT.

This clone was counted between two and nine times. The V gene is TRBV5-1, the J gene TRBJ2-5, with 8 bases that match TRBD1. The V gene's germline CDR1 is SGHRS and CDR2 YFSETQ. V shed 5 bases, J shed 3 bases, and the junction held 9 bases outside the gene matches. The CDR3 length is 15 residues. The CDR3 DNA is TGCGCCAGCAGTGGCGCCGGGACAGGCGAAGAGACCCAGTACTTC. Residues: CASSGAGTGEETQYF.

The genes are TRBV7-9 and TRBJ2-1; 14 nucleotides agree with TRBD2. The V gene end was trimmed by 2 bases and the J gene end by 6 bases; junction bases not matched to a gene: 6. Germline CDR1 reads SEHNR; CDR2 reads FQNEAQ (reference sequence). The length of the CDR3 is 17 residues. CDR3: CASSLPPGLAGANEQFF. CDR3 DNA sequence: TGTGCCAGCAGCTTACCGCCGGGACTAGCGGGAGCCAATGAGCAGTTCTTC.

The chain has TRBV19 and TRBJ1-2, with 8 bases aligning to TRBD1. Germline V CDR1 and CDR2: LNHDA, SQIVND (reference sequence). This CDR3 has 14 amino acids. After removal of 10 bases from V and 4 bases from J, the junction contained 11 bases not matched to a gene. The CDR3 sequence: CATTPGTGSYGYTF. For the CDR3, the DNA is TGTGCCACCACCCCCGGGACAGGATCCTATGGCTACACCTTC. Combining the CDR3 with reference TRBV19 and TRBJ1-2 gives the whole variable domain DGGITQSPKYLFRKEGQNVTLSCEQNLNHDAMYWYRQDPGQGLRLIYYSQIVNDFQKGDIAEGYSVSREKKESFPLTVTSAQKNPTAFYLCATTPGTGSYGYTFGSGTRLTVV.

The J gene is TRBJ1-2, the V gene TRBV9, with TRBD1 matching 8 bases. With 3 bases clipped from V and 5 bases from J, the junction kept 6 bases outside the gene matches. Per germline, CDR1 SGDLS and CDR2 YYNGEE. This CDR3 is 14 amino acids long. Here the CDR3 DNA reads TGTGCCAGCAGCGGTTCAGGGGGCCGGTATGGCTACACCTTC. This gives the protein CASSGSGGRYGYTF.

The chain joins TRBV2 to TRBJ1-2; 10 bases fit TRBD1. Germline lookup yields CDR1 SNHLY and CDR2 FYNNEI. V trimming: 8 bases; J trimming: 4 bases; junction bases outside the gene matches: 13. This CDR3 is 16 amino acids long. The CDR3 bases are TGTGCCAGCCAAGTTATCGAGACAGGGGGCGGCTATGGCTACACCTTC. Translation gives CASQVIETGGGYGYTF.

This rearrangement joins TRBV5-1 to TRBJ2-3; the D is unclear. The CDR3 sequence is 15 residues long. The germline gives CDR1 SGHRS, CDR2 YFSETQ. V shed 0 bases and J shed 1 base, with 9 bases lying between them. CDR3: CASSLEGLRTDTQYF. CDR3 coding DNA: TGCGCCAGCAGCTTGGAAGGGTTGCGCACAGATACGCAGTATTTT.

The chain carries TRBV14 and TRBJ2-3; 11 bases line up with TRBD2. The CDR3 extends over 16 amino acids. With V trimmed by 1 base and J by 6 bases, 6 bases remained unmatched. Germline CDR1 SGHDN, CDR2 FVKESK. For the CDR3, the DNA is TGTGCCAGCAGCCAAGCTCTAGCGGGAGGTTGGGATACGCAGTATTTT. This encodes CASSQALAGGWDTQYF.

The chain links TRBV11-3 to TRBJ2-1; 9 bases are shared with TRBD2. The ends lost 1 base at V and 2 bases at J; junction bases unmatched: 6. This CDR3 is built from 17 residues. Germline assignment: CDR1 SGHNT and CDR2 YENEEA. DNA for the CDR3: TGTGCCAGCAGCTTAGCTCGGACTAGCGCTACCTACAATGAGCAGTTCTTC. Amino acid sequence: CASSLARTSATYNEQFF. The full variable domain, with the rest looked up from reference TRBV11-3 and TRBJ2-1, is EAGVVQSPRYKIIEKKQPVAFWCNPISGHNTLYWYLQNLGQGPELLIRYENEEAVDDSQLPKDRFSAERLKGVDSTLKIQPAELGDSAVYLCASSLARTSATYNEQFFGPGTRLTVL.